The entry below describes one T cell receptor beta chain. Its antigen is as yet unknown. Sorted naive or memory CD4+ cells met CEF peptides for about 10 days. This CDR3 is 17 amino acids long. Losses at the gene ends were 3 bases for V and 6 bases for J; bases not matched to a gene: 16. CDR1 and CDR2 from the germline V gene are SGHRS and YFSETQ. Data came from immunoSEQ multiplex PCR; TCRdb stores just in-frame clones and leaves some out. The table shows just over 35,000 clones, with about 80% occurring only once. The data stem from a study of CD4 T cells in relation to SARS-CoV-2 and coronaviruses. The wider study: PBMCs were cultured with antigen for roughly nine days before TCR beta sequencing.

Findings and limits, study-wide: In around 60% of donors, memory CD4+ clonotypes crossrecognized SARS-CoV-2 and at least one common cold coronavirus spike.

The J gene is TRBJ2-3, the V gene TRBV5-1; 7 positions match TRBD2. The sequence derives from an adult with COVID-19. Sequenced material: naive CD4+ T cells from PBMCs, cultured in vitro. The subset: naive CD4+ T cells isolated by negative enrichment. The CDR3 loop is CASSSPSGGEMGDTQYF. In DNA form, the CDR3 reads TGCGCCAGCAGCTCCCCGAGTGGGGGGGAGATGGGGGATACGCAGTATTTT.